Each of the 6 T cell receptor beta chains below was sequenced from the same sample in a study of control samples from healthy donors and cancer patients. TCRdb's table, derived via immunoSEQ multiplex PCR, lists solely in-frame clones and lacks some. The profile shows 110,000 to 150,000 clones, approximately 88% of them singletons. Sequenced input: blood. The receptors stem from a young man in good health.

The rearrangement uses TRBV3-1 (or the pseudogene TRBV3-2) and TRBJ2-1; 9 bases match TRBD2. Trimming cost V 3 bases and J 3 bases; bases outside gene matches: 3. The CDR3 contains 15 residues. CDR1 LGHDT and CDR2 YNNKEL come from the germline V gene (reference sequence). The CDR3 coding sequence is TGTGCCAGCAGCCAGTATAGCGGGAGCTACAATGAGCAGTTCTTC. It yields the protein CASSQYSGSYNEQFF.

This rearrangement joins TRBV6-5 to TRBJ1-1; 8 positions match TRBD1. V trimming: 7 bases; J trimming: 3 bases; junction bases outside the gene matches: 1. The germline V gene has CDR1 MNHEY and CDR2 SVGAGI. This CDR3 comprises 12 residues. The CDR3 region has the DNA TGTGCCAGCAACAGGGGGGACACTGAAGCTTTCTTT. As protein: CASNRGDTEAFF.

The rearrangement uses TRBV24-1 and TRBJ2-2; tentatively, D is TRBD2 (5 bases). The CDR3 has 14 residues. Germline lookup yields CDR1 KGHDR and CDR2 SFDVKD. V was clipped by 4 bases and J by 4 bases, with 9 bases between them. CDR3 in amino acids: CATSDPGSTGELFF. In DNA form, the CDR3 reads TGTGCCACCAGTGACCCGGGGAGCACCGGGGAGCTGTTTTTT.

This chain joins TRBV19 and TRBJ2-7; perhaps D is TRBD1 or TRBD2 (5 bases each). The CDR3 extends over 14 amino acids. V was trimmed by 4 bases and J by 1 base, leaving 11 bases between them. Germline lookup yields CDR1 LNHDA and CDR2 SQIVND (reference sequence). This chain's CDR3 is CASSTGTPSYEQYF. In nucleotides, the CDR3 is TGTGCCAGTAGTACCGGGACGCCATCCTACGAGCAGTACTTC. Full variable domain (remainder filled in from reference TRBV19 and TRBJ2-7): DGGITQSPKYLFRKEGQNVTLSCEQNLNHDAMYWYRQDPGQGLRLIYYSQIVNDFQKGDIAEGYSVSREKKESFPLTVTSAQKNPTAFYLCASSTGTPSYEQYFGPGTRLTVT.

V gene TRBV18 combines with J gene TRBJ1-5, with no clear D. V was cut by 2 bases and J by 0 bases, with 8 bases left in between. There are 15 residues in the CDR3. Per the germline V gene, CDR1 is KGHSH and CDR2 is LQKENI. The CDR3 nucleotides read TGTGCCAGCTCACCAAGCGGGAATAGCAATCAGCCCCAGCATTTT. Translation gives CASSPSGNSNQPQHF.

A note on this clone: One end of the junction fails to match germline, which may point to a read error. The chain carries TRBV4-3 and TRBJ1-1; no firm D call. The CDR3 extends over 12 amino acids. Germline CDR1 and CDR2: LGHNA and YSLEER. CDR3 sequence: CASSLGNAEAFF. The CDR3 region has the DNA TGCGCCAGCAGCCTGGGGAACGCTGAAGCTTTCTTT.